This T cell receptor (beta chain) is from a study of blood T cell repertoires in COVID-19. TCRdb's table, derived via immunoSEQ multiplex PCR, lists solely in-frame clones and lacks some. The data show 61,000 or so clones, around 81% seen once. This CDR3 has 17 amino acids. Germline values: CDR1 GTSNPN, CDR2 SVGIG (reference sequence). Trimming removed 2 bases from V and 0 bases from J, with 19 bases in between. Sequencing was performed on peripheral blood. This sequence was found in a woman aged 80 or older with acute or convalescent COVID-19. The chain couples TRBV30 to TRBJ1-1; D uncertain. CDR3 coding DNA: TGTGCCTGGAGTCCTAGCTTCTTCCGGGCCTTGAACACTGAAGCTTTCTTT. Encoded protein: CAWSPSFFRALNTEAFF.